These 21 T cell receptor beta chains share one sample of origin, sequenced in a study of graft-versus-host responses after intestinal transplantation. Both intraepithelial and lamina propria lymphocytes were released by processing graft tissue. Clones were read by immunoSEQ multiplex PCR, and TCRdb kept only the in-frame ones, dropping some. The sample contains approximately 8,800 clones, roughly 70% of which appear only once. The sample here was ileum tissue, taken roughly 74 weeks after intestinal transplant. The receptors originated from a human patient who received an intestinal transplant, so some T cells may come from the graft donor.

The chain recombines TRBV5-8 with TRBJ2-1, with 7 positions matching TRBD2. Per the germline V gene, CDR1 is SGHTS and CDR2 is YDEGEE. The CDR3 spans 15 residues. Germline trimming cut 4 bases from V and 0 bases from J; bases unmatched to any gene: 4. The CDR3 region is CASSRSGASYNEQFF. For the CDR3, the DNA is TGTGCCAGCAGCCGAAGCGGGGCCTCCTACAATGAGCAGTTCTTC.

V gene TRBV10-1 combines with J gene TRBJ2-3; D assignment may be TRBD1 or TRBD2 (6 bases each). Trimming took off 6 bases at V and 3 bases at J, with 16 bases between the two ends. Germline assignment: CDR1 WNHNN and CDR2 SYGVQD (reference sequence). The CDR3 consists of 15 residues. The DNA of the CDR3 is TGCGCCAGCAGACCCCGGGGGCGCAGGACAGATACGCAGTATTTT. Translated, it gives CASRPRGRRTDTQYF.

The chain recombines TRBV6-6 with TRBJ1-5, with no clear D. The V end lost 0 bases, the J end lost 3 bases, and 12 bases lay between the germline ends. The V gene's germline CDR1 is MNHNY and CDR2 SVGAGI (reference sequence). The length of the CDR3 is 16 residues. As DNA, the CDR3 is TGTGCCAGCAGTTACTCGACCGGGATAATCAATCAGCCCCAGCATTTT. This encodes CASSYSTGIINQPQHF.

The chain carries TRBV7-9 and TRBJ2-1, with 9 nucleotides matching TRBD2. The V segment lost 1 base and the J segment 2 bases; nucleotides outside the gene matches: 6. CDR1 SEHNR and CDR2 FQNEAQ come from the germline V gene (reference sequence). The CDR3 runs 17 residues. The CDR3 reads CASSLVAGDGTYNEQFF. In nucleotides, the CDR3 is TGTGCCAGCAGCTTAGTAGCGGGAGATGGTACCTACAATGAGCAGTTCTTC.

J is TRBJ1-2 and V is TRBV6-5; D uncertain. The V and J ends lost 2 bases and 4 bases respectively, with 11 bases between them. Germline values: CDR1 MNHEY, CDR2 SVGAGI. CDR3 size: 14 residues. This CDR3 reads CASSYKLGPYGYTF. The CDR3 DNA reads as TGTGCCAGCAGTTACAAGCTCGGTCCCTATGGCTACACCTTC.

CDR3 bases: TGCAGTGCCCCGGAGCACACTGAAGCTTTCTTT. Amino acids: CSAPEHTEAFF. The chain joins TRBV20-1 to TRBJ1-1; D remains unclear. The V end lost 6 bases, the J end lost 3 bases, and 8 bases lay between the germline ends. Germline V gene data show CDR1 as DFQATT and CDR2 as SNEGSKA (reference sequence). The CDR3 loop spans 11 amino acids.

The chain links TRBV30 to TRBJ1-2; tentative D call: TRBD1 (6 bases). V gave up 3 bases and J gave up 3 bases, with 14 bases separating them. Looked up from germline, CDR1 is GTSNPN and CDR2 is SVGIG (reference sequence). The CDR3 is 14 amino acids. The CDR3 sequence is CAWRVAGGDYGYTF. CDR3 bases: TGTGCCTGGAGAGTAGCGGGGGGCGACTATGGCTACACCTTC.

This chain connects TRBV7-3 to TRBJ1-6; 8 nucleotides align to TRBD1. Trimming at V came to 1 base and at J to 9 bases, leaving 14 bases not matched to a gene. The CDR3 covers 18 residues. Germline assignment: CDR1 SGHTA and CDR2 FQGTGA. CDR3 sequence: CASSLRGGQGKTISPLHF. CDR3 sequence (DNA): TGTGCCAGCAGCTTAAGGGGAGGACAGGGAAAAACAATTTCACCCCTCCACTTT.

The V and J genes are TRBV6-6 and TRBJ2-3; D gene uncertain. This CDR3 contains 14 residues. Germline values: CDR1 MNHNY, CDR2 SVGAGI (reference sequence). The V end lost 4 bases, the J end lost 0 bases, and 8 bases lay between the germline ends. This CDR3 is CASSSGGSTDTQYF. The DNA for the CDR3 is TGTGCCAGCAGTTCAGGTGGGAGCACAGATACGCAGTATTTT.

The chain employs TRBV9 and TRBJ2-7; 9 bases map to TRBD1. The germline CDR1 and CDR2 sequences are SGDLS and YYNGEE. The J segment lost 4 bases and the V segment lost 4 bases, leaving 12 bases of the junction unmatched. This CDR3 has 16 residues. CDR3 nucleotide sequence: TGTGCCAGCAGCCCCCGTAGGGGACAGGGAGCATACGAGCAGTACTTC. This sequence encodes CASSPRRGQGAYEQYF.

A few counts support this clone. This chain joins TRBV5-6 and TRBJ2-7; 11 bases align to TRBD2. The CDR3 length is 17 residues. Trimming removed 3 bases from V and 2 bases from J; junction bases left unmatched: 10. Germline V CDR1 and CDR2: SGHDT, YYEEEE. DNA for the CDR3: TGTGCCAGCAGCTCCCCCGAGGTAGCGGGAGGGACCTACGAGCAGTACTTC. This translates into CASSSPEVAGGTYEQYF.

The rearrangement uses TRBV30 and TRBJ1-1; no reliable D call. The V end lost 2 bases, the J end lost 1 base, and 14 bases lay between the germline ends. From germline, CDR1 is GTSNPN and CDR2 SVGIG (reference sequence). The CDR3 consists of 15 residues. The CDR3 DNA sequence: TGTGCCTGGAGTCCTCCCCCGGCAGGGAACACTGAAGCTTTCTTT. Translated, it gives CAWSPPPAGNTEAFF. The whole variable domain, remainder taken from reference TRBV30 and TRBJ1-1, is SQTIHQWPATLVQPVGSPLSLECTVEGTSNPNLYWYRQAAGRGLQLLFYSVGIGQISSEVPQNLSASRPQDRQFILSSKKLLLSDSGFYLCAWSPPPAGNTEAFFGQGTRLTVV.

The chain joins TRBV5-1 to TRBJ1-6, with D possibly being TRBD1 (5 bases). This CDR3 region has 16 residues. V was trimmed by 4 bases and J by 6 bases, leaving 17 bases between them. CDR1 is SGHRS, CDR2 YFSETQ, per germline. CDR3 region: CASSPAQVLGNSPLHF. The CDR3 DNA sequence: TGCGCCAGCAGCCCAGCACAGGTCCTGGGTAATTCACCCCTCCACTTT.

The chain links TRBV30 to TRBJ2-5; the D is unclear. The germline gives CDR1 GTSNPN, CDR2 SVGIG (reference sequence). The CDR3 totals 15 residues. V was pared by 8 bases and J by 5 bases, with 24 bases between. CDR3 region: CALLPQSWAYETQYF. CDR3 DNA: TGTGCCCTCCTCCCCCAAAGCTGGGCCTACGAGACCCAGTACTTC. The full variable domain, in which reference TRBV30 and TRBJ2-5 provide the parts outside the CDR3, is SQTIHQWPATLVQPVGSPLSLECTVEGTSNPNLYWYRQAAGRGLQLLFYSVGIGQISSEVPQNLSASRPQDRQFILSSKKLLLSDSGFYLCALLPQSWAYETQYFGPGTRLLVL.

With regard to this clone: The conserved closing phenylalanine or tryptophan is absent in this CDR3, likely reflecting a read error. V is TRBV2 and J is TRBJ1-1, with D perhaps TRBD1 (5 bases). The V end lost 6 bases, the J end lost 4 bases, and 15 bases lay between the germline ends. This CDR3 has 14 amino acids. Per germline, CDR1 SNHLY and CDR2 FYNNEI. In nucleotides, the CDR3 is TGTGCCAGCAGAGTTAGTAGGGGCGGCACTGAAGCTTTCCTT. Translating it yields CASRVSRGGTEAFL.

This chain joins TRBV6-1 and TRBJ2-7, with a weak D call TRBD2 (10 bases). Trimming pared 4 bases from V and 3 bases from J, leaving 25 bases between. In germline, CDR1 is MNHNS, CDR2 SASEGT. The CDR3 length is 18 residues. The CDR3 protein is CASSGTGGRLAGNYEQYF. The DNA of the CDR3 is TGTGCCAGCAGTGGTACAGGGGGCAGACTAGCGGGTAACTACGAGCAGTACTTC.

This chain joins TRBV19 and TRBJ1-6, with TRBD1 as a possible D gene (6 bases). The CDR3 extends over 14 amino acids. Germline CDR1 LNHDA, CDR2 SQIVND (reference sequence). V was cut by 7 bases and J by 8 bases, with 15 bases left in between. The chain's CDR3 is CASTRDTGYSPLHF. The CDR3 DNA reads TGTGCCAGTACCCGGGACACTGGTTATTCACCCCTCCACTTT.

The rearrangement uses TRBV5-5 and TRBJ2-7, with D perhaps assigned TRBD1 or TRBD2 (5 bases each). The CDR3 loop spans 12 amino acids. Trimming shortened V by 3 bases and J by 5 bases, and 9 bases separated the two germline ends. CDR1 SGHKS and CDR2 YYEKEE come from the germline V gene (reference sequence). The CDR3 loop is CASSSRGNEQYF. CDR3 DNA sequence: TGTGCCAGCAGCTCGAGGGGAAACGAGCAGTACTTC.

This clone was seen once. V usage is TRBV28 and J usage is TRBJ2-3; 10 positions match TRBD2. CDR3 size: 16 residues. CDR1 MDHEN and CDR2 SYDVKM come from the germline V gene. J was trimmed by 8 bases and V by 1 base; bases with no gene match: 9. The CDR3 DNA follows: TGTGCCAGCAGTTTATCCGGACTAGCGGCGAGGGGTACGCAGTATTTT. The encoded protein is CASSLSGLAARGTQYF.

This clone came up a few times. The V call is TRBV19, the J call TRBJ2-7; possibly TRBD1 for D (6 bases). CDR1 and CDR2 (germline): LNHDA, SQIVND (reference sequence). The V end lost 4 bases, the J end lost 3 bases, and 13 bases lay between the germline ends. The CDR3 runs 14 residues. CDR3 protein: CASSTGERVYEQYF. DNA of the CDR3: TGTGCCAGTAGTACAGGGGAAAGGGTCTACGAGCAGTACTTC.

This chain joins TRBV11-2 and TRBJ2-1, with D possibly matching TRBD2 (6 bases). V lost 8 bases and J 0 bases, leaving 11 bases between the germline ends. CDR3 length: 14 residues. Germline CDR1 and CDR2: SGHAT and FQNNGV. CDR3 sequence reads: CASGGASSYNEQFF. The CDR3 nucleotides are TGTGCCAGCGGAGGGGCGAGCTCCTACAATGAGCAGTTCTTC. Full variable domain (remainder filled in from reference TRBV11-2 and TRBJ2-1): EAGVAQSPRYKIIEKRQSVAFWCNPISGHATLYWYQQILGQGPKLLIQFQNNGVVDDSQLPKDRFSAERLKGVDSTLKIQPAKLEDSAVYLCASGGASSYNEQFFGPGTRLTVL.